The subject of this entry is one T cell receptor beta chain. Measured with immunoSEQ multiplex PCR; TCRdb has only the in-frame clones, and not every one. Of approximately 66,000 clones detected, about 92% appear once; the ten largest clones hold just under 2%. This entry comes from a study of T cell changes during pregnancy in multiple sclerosis. The TCR was taken from a female donor in good health, enrolled as a control in a pregnancy study. Specimen: peripheral blood, collected in the third trimester of pregnancy.

The CDR3 spells CASSHQTSGGSYEQYF. The CDR3 coding sequence is TGTGCCAGCAGCCACCAAACCTCCGGGGGCTCCTACGAGCAGTACTTC. This chain connects TRBV4-2 to TRBJ2-7; possible D gene TRBD2, 6 bases. The V end was cut by 3 bases, the J end by 0 bases, with 15 bases between. CDR3 length: 16 residues. In germline, CDR1 is LGHNA, CDR2 YNFKEQ.